One T cell receptor beta chain is described in this entry. CDR1 and CDR2 (germline): MNHEY, SVGAGI. The CDR3 runs to 15 residues. Trimming took 2 bases from V and 3 from J; bases not matched to a gene: 6. The source of the sample is a study of T cell responses to AZD1222 COVID-19 vaccine. Clones were sequenced by immunoSEQ multiplex PCR, and TCRdb holds only the in-frame ones, with some missing. The sample has roughly 170,000 clones; roughly 94% are singletons. The TCR sequence derives from an adult who received the AZD1222 COVID-19 vaccine. V and J are TRBV6-5 and TRBJ2-5, with 7 bases matching TRBD2. The material sequenced was peripheral blood, taken 28 days after the second AZD1222 dose. CDR3 nucleotide sequence: TGTGCCAGCAGTTACCCGGGACTACCGGAAGAGACCCAGTACTTC. Translated: CASSYPGLPEETQYF.